What follows is one TCR beta chain and its context. CDR1 is LNHDA and CDR2 is SQIVND in the germline V gene (reference sequence). The CDR3 has 13 residues. J gave up 7 bases and V 4 bases, and 1 base lay outside the gene matches. This record comes from a study of blood T cell repertoires in COVID-19. Across the study: The study drew acute and convalescent COVID-19 samples from the United States, Italy and Spain.

Authors' data handling: Reference gene primer amplification gave nucleated cell count estimates. Sequencing used immunoSEQ multiplex PCR; TCRdb keeps in-frame clones, though not all of them. That table is the source of V, J and clone size, and D and trimming were worked out from the DNA. The sample has some 68,000 clones; 90% are singletons. The sequenced material came from peripheral blood. The chain joins TRBV19 to TRBJ1-6, with 7 bases that match TRBD1. This receptor was taken from a man aged 45 to 65 with COVID-19, enrolled during active disease. CDR3: CASSTTGNSPLHF. DNA for the CDR3: TGTGCCAGTAGTACGACAGGGAATTCACCCCTCCACTTT.